The rows below give T cell receptor beta chains drawn from one sample of a study of human T cells and chemical hapten exposure. TCRdb analysed the RACE reads with MiXCR anew, one entry per CDR3 protein. This table holds approximately 400,000 distinct CDR3 sequences, roughly 5.3% found once. This material consisted of whole blood, taken in connection with sensitization to the hapten diphenylcyclopropenone (DPC). Receptors were obtained from a woman in her fifties or sixties with alopecia areata. Some clones in this sample may be carry-over from other donors' samples. The CDR3 runs from the conserved cysteine through the conserved F or W.

TRBJ1-1,TRBV12-3/TRBV12-4,CASTLGANTEAFF
TRBJ2-2,TRBV20-1,CSAYGWTGELFF
TRBJ2-1,TRBV6-2/TRBV6-3,CASSYSSELWGSYNEQFF
TRBJ2-1,TRBV18,CASSREQSSYNEQFF
TRBJ2-3,TRBV14,CASSQAQRTDTQYF
TRBJ2-5,TRBV28,CASSFSLTQYF
TRBJ1-2,TRBV20-1,CSAREQENNYGYTF
TRBJ2-7,TRBV20-1,CSARDLAGPPEQYF
TRBJ1-1,TRBV7-2,CASSPTGPGTEAFF
TRBJ2-5,TRBV3-1,CASSHQRGRVETQYF
TRBJ1-1,TRBV24-1,CATSDFTETEAFF
TRBJ1-1,TRBV12-3/TRBV12-4,CASSPDREGRTEAFF